This T cell receptor (beta chain) was identified during a study of blood T cell repertoires in COVID-19. Repertoires were generated with immunoSEQ multiplex PCR, while TCRdb's copy carries only in-frame clones and drops some. The sample holds some 64,000 clones, approximately 77% seen once. The sample holds one count of this clone. V shed 1 base and J shed 6 bases, with 10 bases lying between them. Per germline, CDR1 SGHNT and CDR2 YYREEE (reference sequence). The CDR3 has 13 amino acids. Recruited during active infection, patients (from Seattle) were subsequently followed longitudinally. This TCR derives from a woman between 65 and 79 years old with COVID-19, enrolled during active disease. Material for sequencing was peripheral blood. This chain connects TRBV5-4 to TRBJ1-1; no definite D call. The CDR3 sequence: CASSLNVGAEAFF. DNA of the CDR3: TGTGCCAGCAGCTTGAATGTGGGCGCTGAAGCTTTCTTT.